The source of this T cell receptor (beta chain) is a study of blood T cell repertoires in COVID-19. In the study overall: COVID-19 samples from acute and convalescent phases originated in the United States, Italy and Spain.

In this sample, this clone turned up a few times. This CDR3 comprises 11 residues. The germline CDR1 and CDR2 sequences are DFQATT and SNEGSKA (reference sequence). V was clipped by 5 bases and J by 5 bases; unmatched bases: 0. Per the original methods: Amplifying reference gene primers gave estimates of nucleated cell counts. TCRdb's copy holds only in-frame clones and misses some; the assay was immunoSEQ multiplex PCR. V and J calls and clone size follow that table, whereas D and trimming were derived from the DNA. The sample comprises under 100,000 clones, under 90% of which are singletons, and more than 4.5% rests with the top ten.

Input material: peripheral blood. This TCR came from a man in his 60s with COVID-19, enrolled during active disease. This chain connects TRBV20-1 to TRBJ2-7, with 10 bases that match TRBD2. Here the CDR3 reads CSALAGDEQYF. CDR3 coding DNA: TGCAGTGCTCTAGCGGGAGACGAGCAGTACTTC.